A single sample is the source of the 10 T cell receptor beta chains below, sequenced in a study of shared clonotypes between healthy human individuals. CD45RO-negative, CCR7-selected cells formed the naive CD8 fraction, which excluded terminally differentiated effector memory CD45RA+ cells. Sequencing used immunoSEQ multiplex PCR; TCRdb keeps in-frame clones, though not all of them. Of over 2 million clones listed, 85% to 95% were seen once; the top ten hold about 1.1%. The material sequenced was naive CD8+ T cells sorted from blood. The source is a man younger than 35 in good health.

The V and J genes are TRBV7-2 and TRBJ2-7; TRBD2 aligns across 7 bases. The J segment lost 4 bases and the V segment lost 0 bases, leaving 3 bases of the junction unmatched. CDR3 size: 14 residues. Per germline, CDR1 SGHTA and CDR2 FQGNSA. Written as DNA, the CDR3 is TGTGCCAGCAGCTTAGCGGCTAGCGGATACGAGCAGTACTTC. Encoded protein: CASSLAASGYEQYF.

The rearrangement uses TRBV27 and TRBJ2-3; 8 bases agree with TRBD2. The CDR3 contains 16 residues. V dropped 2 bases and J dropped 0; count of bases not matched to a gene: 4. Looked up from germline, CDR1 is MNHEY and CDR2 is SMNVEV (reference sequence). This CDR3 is CASSLGSGASTDTQYF. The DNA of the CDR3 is TGTGCCAGCAGTTTAGGTAGCGGGGCAAGCACAGATACGCAGTATTTT.

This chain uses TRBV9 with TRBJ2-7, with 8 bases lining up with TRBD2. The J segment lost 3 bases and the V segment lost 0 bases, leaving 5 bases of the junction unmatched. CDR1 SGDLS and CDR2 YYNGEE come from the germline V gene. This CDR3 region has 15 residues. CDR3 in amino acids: CASSVDTSGIYEQYF. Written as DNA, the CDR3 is TGTGCCAGCAGCGTAGATACTAGCGGAATCTACGAGCAGTACTTC.

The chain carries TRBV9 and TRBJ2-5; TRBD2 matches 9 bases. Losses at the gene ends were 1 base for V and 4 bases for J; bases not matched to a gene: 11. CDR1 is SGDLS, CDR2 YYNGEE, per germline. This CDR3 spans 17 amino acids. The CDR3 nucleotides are TGTGCCAGCAGCGTAAGCCGGTCTAGCGGGGAGATAGAGACCCAGTACTTC. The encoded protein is CASSVSRSSGEIETQYF. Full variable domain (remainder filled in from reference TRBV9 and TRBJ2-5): DSGVTQTPKHLITATGQRVTLRCSPRSGDLSVYWYQQSLDQGLQFLIQYYNGEERAKGNILERFSAQQFPDLHSELNLSSLELGDSALYFCASSVSRSSGEIETQYFGPGTRLLVL.

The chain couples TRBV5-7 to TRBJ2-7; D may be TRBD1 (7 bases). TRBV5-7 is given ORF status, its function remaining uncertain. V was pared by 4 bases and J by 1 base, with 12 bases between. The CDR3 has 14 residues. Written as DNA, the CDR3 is TGTGCCAGCAGCGCGGGACAGAGATCCTACGAGCAGTACTTC. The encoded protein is CASSAGQRSYEQYF.

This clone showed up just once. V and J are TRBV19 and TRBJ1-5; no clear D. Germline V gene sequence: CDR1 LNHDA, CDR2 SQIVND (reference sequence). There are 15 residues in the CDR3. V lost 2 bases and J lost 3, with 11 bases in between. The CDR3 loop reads CASSIIDTVNQPQHF. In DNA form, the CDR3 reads TGTGCCAGTAGTATAATCGACACGGTCAATCAGCCCCAGCATTTT. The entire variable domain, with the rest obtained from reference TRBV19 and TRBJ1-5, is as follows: DGGITQSPKYLFRKEGQNVTLSCEQNLNHDAMYWYRQDPGQGLRLIYYSQIVNDFQKGDIAEGYSVSREKKESFPLTVTSAQKNPTAFYLCASSIIDTVNQPQHFGDGTRLSIL.

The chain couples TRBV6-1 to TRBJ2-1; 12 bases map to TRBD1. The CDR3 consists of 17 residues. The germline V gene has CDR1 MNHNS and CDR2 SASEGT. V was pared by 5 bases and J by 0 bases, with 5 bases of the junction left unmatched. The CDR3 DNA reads TGTGCCAGCAGTCAAGGGACAGGGGGCTTCTCCTACAATGAGCAGTTCTTC. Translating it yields CASSQGTGGFSYNEQFF.

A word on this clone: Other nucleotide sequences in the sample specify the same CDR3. Here the CDR3 reads CASSQVGGSYNEQFF. CDR3 in DNA: TGCGCCAGCAGCCAGGTTGGCGGTTCCTACAATGAGCAGTTCTTC. The V gene is TRBV4-1, the J gene TRBJ2-1; the D is unclear. Trimming cost V 3 bases and J 1 base, with 10 bases left between them. The germline V gene encodes CDR1 MGHRA and CDR2 YSYEKL. The CDR3 loop spans 15 amino acids.

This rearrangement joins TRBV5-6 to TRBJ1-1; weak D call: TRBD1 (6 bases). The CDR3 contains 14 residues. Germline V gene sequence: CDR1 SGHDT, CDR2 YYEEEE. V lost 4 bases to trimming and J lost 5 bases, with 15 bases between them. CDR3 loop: CASSLVEQGTEAFF. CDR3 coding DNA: TGTGCCAGCAGCCTAGTCGAACAGGGTACTGAAGCTTTCTTT.

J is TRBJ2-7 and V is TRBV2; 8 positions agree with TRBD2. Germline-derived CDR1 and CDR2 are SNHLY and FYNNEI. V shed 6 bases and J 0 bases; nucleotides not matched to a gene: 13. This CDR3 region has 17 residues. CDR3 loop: CASSGWVVAGTSYEQYF. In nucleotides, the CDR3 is TGTGCCAGCAGCGGGTGGGTTGTAGCGGGGACCTCCTACGAGCAGTACTTC.